Listed here are 20 T cell receptor beta chains from one sample, sequenced in a study of shared clonotypes between healthy human individuals. Sequencing was performed with immunoSEQ multiplex PCR; in TCRdb, only in-frame clones are kept and a portion is missing. Of about 700,000 clones listed, approximately 79% are singletons. The sequenced sample consisted of memory CD4+ T cells sorted from blood. The subset: CD45RA-negative fraction. The receptor set was obtained from a woman aged 30 to 39 in good health.

This chain connects TRBV29-1 to TRBJ2-5, with D perhaps matching TRBD2 (6 bases). There are 13 residues in the CDR3. Trimming cost V 3 bases and J 3 bases, with 11 bases left between them. Germline values: CDR1 SQVTM, CDR2 ANQGSEA. CDR3 in amino acids: CSVDVASEETQYF. In nucleotides, the CDR3 is TGCAGCGTTGATGTGGCTAGCGAAGAGACCCAGTACTTC.

This chain connects TRBV6-9 to TRBJ1-5, with D possibly TRBD1 on 6 matching bases. This CDR3 region has 16 residues. V was pared by 7 bases and J by 4 bases, with 20 bases between. Germline assignment: CDR1 MNHGY and CDR2 SVAAGI. DNA of the CDR3: TGTGCCAGCACTGCCGGCTACAGGGCGGGGAATCAGCCCCAGCATTTT. This encodes CASTAGYRAGNQPQHF.

This clone has only a few counts. V gene TRBV19 combines with J gene TRBJ2-5, with D tentatively TRBD1 or TRBD2 (5 bases each). The J call may be mistaken, given a closer DNA end match to TRBJ2-7. There are 15 residues in the CDR3. Germline lookup yields CDR1 LNHDA and CDR2 SQIVND (reference sequence). The CDR3 DNA is TGTGCCAGTAGTGGCCCGGGACGCCTCTCCTACGAGCAGTACTTC. Translated: CASSGPGRLSYEQYF.

This clone was seen a single time. The chain employs TRBV4-1 and TRBJ1-1, with D uncertain. The germline CDR1 and CDR2 sequences are MGHRA and YSYEKL. This CDR3 comprises 15 residues. The ends were cut back, 0 bases at V and 8 bases at J, with 16 bases in the middle. The CDR3 nucleotides are TGCGCCAGCAGCCAAGAGCAGTTGGGGATTGGGGAAGCTTTCTTT. Translated, it gives CASSQEQLGIGEAFF.

The chain uses TRBV19 and TRBJ2-1; 12 nucleotides match TRBD1. Unmatched junction bases numbered 7, after V lost 0 bases and J lost 7 bases. The CDR3 sequence is 17 residues long. Per the germline V gene, CDR1 is LNHDA and CDR2 is SQIVND (reference sequence). Written as DNA, the CDR3 is TGTGCCAGTAGTATAGATACTGGGACAGGGGGCTGGAATGAGCAGTTCTTC. It codes for CASSIDTGTGGWNEQFF.

This clone was counted between two and nine times. The chain joins TRBV28 to TRBJ1-2, with D possibly TRBD1 on 6 matching bases. Germline lookup yields CDR1 MDHEN and CDR2 SYDVKM. The V and J ends lost 2 bases and 8 bases respectively, with 15 bases between them. CDR3 size: 14 residues. The CDR3: CASSLLQGLRGYTF. CDR3 nucleotide sequence: TGTGCCAGCAGTTTACTACAGGGATTGCGAGGCTACACCTTC.

CDR3 sequence reads: CASSLLPGREGEQYF. In DNA form, the CDR3 reads TGTGCCAGCAGCCTTCTCCCCGGGAGAGAGGGCGAGCAGTACTTC. This rearrangement joins TRBV14 to TRBJ2-7; D possibly corresponds to TRBD2 (6 bases). Germline V lookup: CDR1 SGHDN, CDR2 FVKESK. The CDR3 length is 15 residues. The ends were cut back, 4 bases at V and 6 bases at J, with 19 bases in the middle.

This clone was seen only a few times. The chain has TRBV21-1 and TRBJ2-6. TRBV21-1 is a recognized pseudogene. CDR3 length: 13 residues. The CDR3 protein is CASSRRGANVLTF. The DNA for the CDR3 is TGTGCCAGCAGCAGACGGGGGGCCAACGTCCTGACTTTC.

The rearrangement links TRBV10-1 to TRBJ2-1, with TRBD2 as a possible D gene (6 bases). There are 15 residues in the CDR3. Germline V gene sequence: CDR1 WNHNN, CDR2 SYGVQD (reference sequence). V was cut by 6 bases and J by 1 base, with 13 bases left in between. CDR3 in amino acids: CASSGGYQSYNEQFF. DNA for the CDR3: TGCGCCAGCAGCGGGGGATACCAGTCCTACAATGAGCAGTTCTTC.

This clone came up a few times. The chain uses TRBV6-5 and TRBJ1-1; 9 bases agree with TRBD1. Germline-derived CDR1 and CDR2 are MNHEY and SVGAGI. The ends lost 1 base at V and 9 bases at J; junction bases unmatched: 9. This CDR3 has 15 amino acids. CDR3 residues: CASSYLGQGSSKAFF. CDR3 in DNA: TGTGCCAGCAGTTACTTGGGACAGGGATCGTCGAAAGCTTTCTTT.

The J gene is TRBJ2-1, the V gene TRBV15, with 7 bases lining up with TRBD2. From germline, CDR1 is LNHNV and CDR2 YYDKDF (reference sequence). There are 15 residues in the CDR3. The junction had 6 bases not matched to a gene; V was cut back by 5 bases and J by 2 bases. The CDR3 region is CATSRRENTYNEQFF. The CDR3 bases are TGTGCCACCAGCCGGCGGGAGAACACCTACAATGAGCAGTTCTTC.

This clone was observed many times. The V gene is TRBV28, the J gene TRBJ2-1, with 8 nucleotides matching TRBD2. The CDR3 extends over 15 amino acids. Germline V gene sequence: CDR1 MDHEN, CDR2 SYDVKM. V trimming: 6 bases; J trimming: 4 bases; junction bases outside the gene matches: 8. The CDR3: CASSRSGSLYNEQFF. CDR3 sequence (DNA): TGTGCCAGCAGCCGGAGCGGGAGTCTTTACAATGAGCAGTTCTTC.

The chain carries TRBV5-4 and TRBJ2-2; D is unclear. Between the trimmed V and J ends, which lost 6 bases and 8 bases, there was a span of 20 bases. The CDR3 totals 15 residues. CDR1 is SGHNT and CDR2 is YYREEE in the germline V gene (reference sequence). As DNA, the CDR3 is TGTGCCAGCACCTTATTTGGCTCCCCCGGGGGGGAGCTGTTTTTT. Its translation is CASTLFGSPGGELFF. The full variable domain, with the rest looked up from reference TRBV5-4 and TRBJ2-2, is ETGVTQSPTHLIKTRGQQVTLRCSSQSGHNTVSWYQQALGQGPQFIFQYYREEENGRGNFPPRFSGLQFPNYSSELNVNALELDDSALYLCASTLFGSPGGELFFGEGSRLTVL.

This clone appeared a few times. The chain carries TRBV19 and TRBJ2-4, with a tentative D call TRBD2 (5 bases). This CDR3 spans 15 amino acids. Trimming stripped 5 bases from V and 1 base from J, with 12 bases between. Looked up from germline, CDR1 is LNHDA and CDR2 is SQIVND (reference sequence). The CDR3: CASSGLPPAKNIQYF. DNA for the CDR3: TGTGCCAGTAGTGGACTGCCTCCGGCCAAAAACATTCAGTACTTC.

This sequence joins TRBV13 and TRBJ2-3; no clear D. The CDR3 is 14 amino acids. Trimming pared 5 bases from V and 4 bases from J, leaving 13 bases between. CDR1 PRHDT and CDR2 FYEKMQ come from the germline V gene (reference sequence). CDR3 in DNA: TGTGCCAGCAGCCCCAGGACGAGGCCAGATACGCAGTATTTT. Residues: CASSPRTRPDTQYF.

The J gene is TRBJ1-2, the V gene TRBV6-6; the match to TRBD1 covers 8 bases. In germline, CDR1 is MNHNY, CDR2 SVGAGI (reference sequence). This CDR3 is 12 amino acids long. Trimming removed 6 bases from V and 8 bases from J; junction bases left unmatched: 5. The CDR3 here is CASRQGQGGYTF. In DNA, the CDR3 is TGTGCCAGCAGACAAGGACAGGGAGGCTACACCTTC.

The V and J genes are TRBV30 and TRBJ1-1; weak D call: TRBD1 (5 bases). V was pared by 1 base and J by 10 bases, with 13 bases between. CDR1 is GTSNPN and CDR2 is SVGIG in the germline V gene (reference sequence). This CDR3 comprises 12 residues. The CDR3 protein is CAWSGERGGAFF. CDR3 coding DNA: TGTGCCTGGAGTGGGGAACGGGGGGGAGCTTTCTTT. The full variable domain, with the rest looked up from reference TRBV30 and TRBJ1-1, is SQTIHQWPATLVQPVGSPLSLECTVEGTSNPNLYWYRQAAGRGLQLLFYSVGIGQISSEVPQNLSASRPQDRQFILSSKKLLLSDSGFYLCAWSGERGGAFFGQGTRLTVV.

The V gene is TRBV4-2, the J gene TRBJ2-7; D call uncertain. This CDR3 is built from 15 residues. The V end lost 4 bases, the J end lost 0 bases, and 13 bases lay between the germline ends. Germline CDR1 is LGHNA and CDR2 is YNFKEQ. This CDR3 reads CASSLFGVSSYEQYF. CDR3 coding DNA: TGTGCCAGCAGCCTCTTTGGGGTTTCCTCCTACGAGCAGTACTTC.

The rearrangement uses TRBV11-2 and TRBJ2-7, with D hard to call. CDR3 length: 12 amino acids. V was shortened by 2 bases and J by 3 bases, with 5 bases between the two germline ends. Germline V lookup: CDR1 SGHAT, CDR2 FQNNGV. The DNA of the CDR3 is TGTGCCAGCAGCTTACATTACTACGAGCAGTACTTC. Translation: CASSLHYYEQYF. The entire variable domain, with the rest obtained from reference TRBV11-2 and TRBJ2-7, is as follows: EAGVAQSPRYKIIEKRQSVAFWCNPISGHATLYWYQQILGQGPKLLIQFQNNGVVDDSQLPKDRFSAERLKGVDSTLKIQPAKLEDSAVYLCASSLHYYEQYFGPGTRLTVT.

This clone was detected once. Other DNA sequences in the sample encode the same CDR3. V usage is TRBV6-6 and J usage is TRBJ2-2; TRBD1 matches at 8 bases. With 9 bases clipped from V and 5 bases from J, the junction kept 5 bases outside the gene matches. From germline, CDR1 is MNHNY and CDR2 SVGAGI (reference sequence). This CDR3 region has 13 residues. This CDR3 is CASGQGGTGELFF. In nucleotides, the CDR3 is TGTGCCAGTGGACAGGGTGGGACCGGGGAGCTGTTTTTT.